This TCR beta chain was captured in a study of CD8 T cells in Susac syndrome. Notes on the study in general: A relatively small number of individuals underwent TCR sequencing and HLA analysis.

Random hexamers served to reverse transcribe roughly 0.45 to 1 ug RNA. Amplification of TCR beta CDR3 by immunoSEQ multiplex PCR spanned 54 Vbeta and 13 Jbeta. TCRdb re-derived calls from the immunoSEQ multiplex PCR reads in MiXCR, one entry per CDR3 protein. Of a few hundred thousand distinct CDR3 sequences in the sample, about 85% were seen once. CD8+ and CD4+ blood T cells underwent TCR beta sequencing. TEMRA cells were FACS-enriched, unlike CD8+ and CD4+ T cells, which were negatively isolated. Worth noting for this clonotype: The antigen remains undetermined.

This receptor was identified in a human donor with multiple sclerosis. The sequenced sample was CD8+ T cells from PBMCs.

CDR3: CSVVDTDRSYEQYF. DNA of the CDR3: TGCAGCGTTGTGGACACAGATCGCTCCTACGAGCAGTACTTC. The genes are TRBV29-1 and TRBJ2-7; D may be TRBD1 (5 bases). The V gene lost 4 bases and the J gene lost 0 bases, with 13 bases spanning the gap. The CDR3 runs to 14 residues. Germline V gene data show CDR1 as SQVTM and CDR2 as ANQGSEA.